What follows describes a single T cell receptor beta chain. Its antigen is as yet unknown. Genomic DNA, serving as template, underwent TCR beta VDJ and CDR3 profiling. TCRdb reanalysed the reads using MiXCR and keeps one entry per CDR3 protein. The data show about 200,000 distinct CDR3 sequences, over 55% seen once. Patients who underwent sequencing had shown CD8+CD57+ cell expansion by flow cytometry. V shed 5 bases, J shed 2 bases, and the junction held 3 bases outside the gene matches. The CDR3 totals 15 residues. CDR1 is SGHTA, CDR2 FQGNSA, per germline. This sample stems from a study of CD8+CD57+ T cells in acquired aplastic anemia. Regarding the study as a whole: A set of around 30 CD8+ CDR3 sequences was shared between patients and controls, and these sequences appeared highly expressed in patients.

The clonotype originates from a human donor with aplastic anemia. Sequencing input: sorted CD4+, CD8+, or CD8+CD57+ T cells (not recorded which) from PBMCs. The chain couples TRBV7-2 to TRBJ2-5, with TRBD2 matching 12 bases. The CDR3 coding sequence is TGTGCCAGCAGCAAACTAGCGGGGGGTCAAGAGACCCAGTACTTC. It is translated as CASSKLAGGQETQYF.